This is a list of T cell receptor beta chains from one sample in a study of patients and donors after allogeneic stem cell transplantation. TCRdb reprocessed the RT-PCR reads via MiXCR and lists one record per CDR3 protein. The sample contains about 7,600 distinct CDR3 sequences, 11% of which appear only once. Sequencing used blood, either unsorted or a sorted T cell fraction (not recorded which). The receptors derive from a human donor who was either an allogeneic HSCT recipient or a stem cell or donor lymphocyte infusion donor (not recorded which). It is not recorded whose cells these are; they may come from a transplant donor. Both conserved end residues are part of each CDR3. Each record gives: J gene, D gene, V gene, clone size, CDR3 protein, CDR3 DNA. A D gene is named only where the DNA matches it firmly. Not all rows give a size; the values are once, few, many and, for expanded clones, a class.

TRBJ1-1 NA TRBV30 medium-sized CAWDRGTANTEAFF TGTGCCTGGGACCGCGGGACGGCGAACACTGAAGCTTTCTTT
TRBJ2-2 NA TRBV7-2 few CASTLGGTGELFF TGTGCCAGCACCCTTGGAGGCACCGGGGAGCTGTTTTTT
TRBJ1-1 NA TRBV20-1 NA CSASGGGNTEAFF TGCAGTGCTAGCGGGGGAGGGAACACTGAAGCTTTCTTT
TRBJ1-2 NA TRBV7-9 few CASSLLRGAAGGYTF TGTGCCAGCAGCTTACTCCGGGGGGCGGCTGGCGGCTACACCTTC
TRBJ1-6 NA TRBV9 NA CASSPQTANSPLHF TGTGCCAGCAGCCCCCAGACCGCTAATTCACCCCTCCACTTT
TRBJ2-3 TRBD2 TRBV7-3 NA CASSAGTSGGFTDTQYF TGTGCCAGCAGCGCCGGGACTAGCGGGGGATTCACAGATACGCAGTATTTT
TRBJ1-1 NA TRBV20-1 NA CSARPEVFTEAFF TGCAGTGCTAGACCAGAAGTATTCACTGAAGCTTTCTTT
TRBJ1-1 NA TRBV12-5 few CASDHGGYEAFF TGTGCTAGTGATCACGGGGGGTATGAAGCTTTCTTT
TRBJ2-2 NA TRBV12-3/TRBV12-4 many CASSPVGATGELFF TGTGCCAGCAGTCCCGTAGGGGCCACCGGGGAGCTGTTTTTT
TRBJ1-4 NA TRBV3-1 many CASSILGAANEKLFF TGTGCCAGCAGCATTCTGGGGGCGGCTAATGAAAAACTGTTTTTT
TRBJ1-1 NA TRBV9 few CASSAARVNTEAFF TGTGCCAGCAGCGCCGCAAGGGTGAACACTGAAGCTTTCTTT
TRBJ2-7 TRBD1 TRBV6-5 few CASSPTPGQGYEQYF TGTGCCAGCAGTCCGACCCCGGGACAGGGCTACGAGCAGTACTTC
TRBJ1-2 NA TRBV27 many CASKAQGANYGYTF TGTGCCAGCAAAGCCCAGGGAGCTAACTATGGCTACACCTTC
TRBJ1-5 NA TRBV6-6 many CASSYGNQPQHF TGTGCCAGCAGTTACGGCAATCAGCCCCAGCATTTT
TRBJ2-7 NA TRBV20-1 many CSASTVRDPYEQYF TGCAGTGCTAGTACTGTCCGGGATCCCTACGAGCAGTACTTC
TRBJ1-2 TRBD1 TRBV3-1 many CASSQDFGQGGGYTF TGTGCCAGCAGCCAAGATTTTGGACAGGGGGGCGGCTACACCTTC
TRBJ1-5 NA TRBV7-8 many CASSPGTLNQPQHF TGTGCCAGCAGCCCCGGGACCTTGAATCAGCCCCAGCATTTT
TRBJ1-5 NA TRBV20-1 many CSAKGESNQPQHF TGCAGTGCTAAGGGTGAGAGCAATCAGCCCCAGCATTTT
TRBJ1-2 NA TRBV5-1 few CASSLGGTAGFYTF TGCGCCAGCAGCTTGGGGGGAACTGCTGGGTTCTACACCTTC
TRBJ2-5 NA TRBV9 few CASRKRGLQETQYF TGTGCCAGCAGAAAACGGGGGCTCCAAGAGACCCAGTACTTC
TRBJ2-1 TRBD1 TRBV24-1 NA CATSDSGTGGYNEQFF TGTGCCACCAGTGATTCCGGGACAGGTGGGTACAATGAGCAGTTCTTC
TRBJ1-5 TRBD1 TRBV7-8 many CASSLAQGDSNQPQHF TGTGCCAGCAGCTTAGCACAGGGGGATAGCAATCAGCCCCAGCATTTT
TRBJ2-3 TRBD1 TRBV6-1 NA CASSPLGTGTDTQYF TGTGCCAGCAGCCCTCTCGGGACAGGCACAGATACGCAGTATTTT
TRBJ2-5 TRBD1 TRBV18 many CASSPGTGTLMLETQYF TGTGCCAGCTCACCTGGGACAGGGACCCTAATGCTAGAGACCCAGTACTTC